One sample yielded the 5 T cell receptor beta chains listed below, sequenced in a study of response to subunit inactivated influenza vaccine. TCRdb analysed the RT-PCR reads with MiXCR anew, one entry per CDR3 protein. Of about 610,000 distinct CDR3 sequences in the sample, 14% were seen once. Sample: PBMCs from blood, taken 11 to 12 days after vaccination. These receptors all come from a man aged 50 or older who received an inactivated influenza vaccine.

This clonotype was counted between two and nine times. This sequence joins TRBV11-1 and TRBJ2-6; no definite D call. The V gene lost 0 bases and the J gene lost 1 base, with 16 bases spanning the gap. Germline lookup yields CDR1 SGHAT and CDR2 FQDESV (reference sequence). The CDR3 is made up of 19 amino acids. CDR3 bases: TGTGCCAGCAGCTTAGCCCTAAAATACGAAAGATCTGGGGCCAACGTCCTGACTTTC. It codes for CASSLALKYERSGANVLTF.

This clonotype was seen a few times. The V and J genes are TRBV20-1 and TRBJ2-4; D not resolved. V was clipped by 5 bases and J by 5 bases, with 4 bases between them. The CDR3 has 10 amino acids. The germline CDR1 and CDR2 sequences are DFQATT and SNEGSKA (reference sequence). CDR3 DNA: TGCAGTGCTGCGGAAAACATTCAGTACTTC. It is translated as CSAAENIQYF.

This sequence joins TRBV7-9 and TRBJ2-1, with 7 bases that match TRBD2. Trimming removed 4 bases from V and 5 bases from J; junction bases left unmatched: 8. The CDR3 contains 15 residues. The germline CDR1 and CDR2 sequences are SEHNR and FQNEAQ (reference sequence). The CDR3 DNA sequence: TGTGCCAGCAGCTCCGGGACTAATTTTGACAATGAGCAGTTCTTC. Its translation is CASSSGTNFDNEQFF.

This clonotype has more than one count but fewer than ten. The chain recombines TRBV28 with TRBJ1-5; 9 positions agree with TRBD1. This CDR3 is 18 amino acids long. CDR1 is MDHEN, CDR2 SYDVKM, per germline. The ends lost 2 bases at V and 5 bases at J; junction bases unmatched: 13. The CDR3 coding sequence is TGTGCCAGCAGTTTAAAGCCCCGGGACAGGGTTTTCGATCAGCCCCAGCATTTT. As protein: CASSLKPRDRVFDQPQHF.

The chain uses TRBV5-1 and TRBJ2-7, with D tentatively TRBD1 (5 bases). Germline loops: CDR1 SGHRS, CDR2 YFSETQ. Trimming stripped 7 bases from V and 6 bases from J, with 23 bases between. This CDR3 has 15 amino acids. In nucleotides, the CDR3 is TGCGCCAGCCGCCAGAACGCAGGAGCAGGGTCCGAGCAGTACTTC. Translating gives CASRQNAGAGSEQYF.